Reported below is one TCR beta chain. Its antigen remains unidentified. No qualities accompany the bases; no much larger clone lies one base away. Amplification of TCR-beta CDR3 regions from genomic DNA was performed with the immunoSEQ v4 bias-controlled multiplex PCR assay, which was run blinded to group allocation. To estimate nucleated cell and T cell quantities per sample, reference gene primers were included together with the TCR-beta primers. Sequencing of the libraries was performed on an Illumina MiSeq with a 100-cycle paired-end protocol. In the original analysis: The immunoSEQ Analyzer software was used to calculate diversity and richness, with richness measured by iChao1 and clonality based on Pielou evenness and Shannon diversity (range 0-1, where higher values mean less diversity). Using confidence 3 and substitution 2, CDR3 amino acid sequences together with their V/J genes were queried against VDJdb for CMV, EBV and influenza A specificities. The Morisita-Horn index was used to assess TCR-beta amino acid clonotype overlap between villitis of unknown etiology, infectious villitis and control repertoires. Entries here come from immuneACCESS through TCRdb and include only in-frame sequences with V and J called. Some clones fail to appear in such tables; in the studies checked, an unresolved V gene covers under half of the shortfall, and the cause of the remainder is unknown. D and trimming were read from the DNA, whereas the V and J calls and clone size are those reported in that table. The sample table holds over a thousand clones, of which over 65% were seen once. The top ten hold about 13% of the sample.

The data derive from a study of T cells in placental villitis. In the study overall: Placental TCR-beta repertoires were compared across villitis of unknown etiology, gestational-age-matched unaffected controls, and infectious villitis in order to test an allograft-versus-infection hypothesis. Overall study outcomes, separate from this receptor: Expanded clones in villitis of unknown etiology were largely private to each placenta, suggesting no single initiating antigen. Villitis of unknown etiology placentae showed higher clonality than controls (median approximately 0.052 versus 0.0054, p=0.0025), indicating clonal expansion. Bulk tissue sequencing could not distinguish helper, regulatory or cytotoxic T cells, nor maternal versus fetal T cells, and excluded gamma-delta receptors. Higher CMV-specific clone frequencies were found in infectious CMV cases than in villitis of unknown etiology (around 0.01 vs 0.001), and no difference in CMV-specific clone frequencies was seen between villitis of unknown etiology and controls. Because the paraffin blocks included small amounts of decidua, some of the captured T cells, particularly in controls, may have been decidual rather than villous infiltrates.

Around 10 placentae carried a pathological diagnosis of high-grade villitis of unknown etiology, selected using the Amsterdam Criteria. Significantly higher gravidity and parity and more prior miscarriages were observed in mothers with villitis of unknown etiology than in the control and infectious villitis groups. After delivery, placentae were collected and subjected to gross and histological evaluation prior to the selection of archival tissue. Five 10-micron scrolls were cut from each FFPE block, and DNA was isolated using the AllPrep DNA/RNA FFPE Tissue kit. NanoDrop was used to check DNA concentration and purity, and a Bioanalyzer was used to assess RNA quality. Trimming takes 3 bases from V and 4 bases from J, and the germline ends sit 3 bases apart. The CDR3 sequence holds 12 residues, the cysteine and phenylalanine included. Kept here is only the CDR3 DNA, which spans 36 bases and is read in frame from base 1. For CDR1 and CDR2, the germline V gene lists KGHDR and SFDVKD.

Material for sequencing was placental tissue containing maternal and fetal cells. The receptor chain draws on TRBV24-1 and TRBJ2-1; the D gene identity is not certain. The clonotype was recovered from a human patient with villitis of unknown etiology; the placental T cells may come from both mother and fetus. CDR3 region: CATSDTYNEQFF. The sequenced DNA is TGTGCCACCAGTGATACTTACAATGAGCAGTTCTTC.